The 17 T cell receptor beta chains listed next were all sequenced from one sample in a study of T cells in Graves' hyperthyroidism and ophthalmopathy. Researchers took RNA transcripts and amplified the TCR beta CDR3 regions from them. During a first-round RT-PCR of the TCR CDR3, the HTBI primer set was used. TCRdb recomputed calls from the multiplex PCR reads with MiXCR, one row per CDR3 protein. The sample comprises 300,000 to 450,000 distinct CDR3 sequences, over 10% of which are singletons, and 9.2% rests with the top ten. Sample: blood. Source of these receptors: a woman between 18 and 29 years old with Graves' hyperthyroidism.

The chain joins TRBV20-1 to TRBJ2-1, with 12 bases that match TRBD2. Germline CDR1 and CDR2: DFQATT and SNEGSKA (reference sequence). V gave up 5 bases and J gave up 6 bases; unmatched junction bases: 2. This CDR3 contains 13 residues. The CDR3 spells CSAGLAGINEQFF. CDR3 nucleotide sequence: TGCAGTGCTGGACTAGCGGGAATCAATGAGCAGTTCTTC.

This clonotype has ten or more counts. The chain uses TRBV6-5 and TRBJ2-6; D gene unclear. Germline V gene lookup returns CDR1 MNHEY and CDR2 SVGAGI. This CDR3 has 16 residues. With 0 bases removed from V and 4 bases from J, the gap between germline ends came to 10 bases. CDR3 nucleotides: TGTGCCAGCAGTTACTCTCAGATGGCCGGGGCCAACGTCCTGACTTTC. Translated, it gives CASSYSQMAGANVLTF.

This clonotype was observed a single time. Possible read error: a much larger clone is one base away. Because the CDR3 is missing its conserved closing phenylalanine or tryptophan, this is likely a read error. V gene TRBV7-8 combines with J gene TRBJ1-3, with D unclear. The length of the CDR3 is 16 residues. The germline V gene has CDR1 SGHVS and CDR2 FQNEAQ. V lost 1 base, J lost 0 bases, and 10 bases lay in between. The DNA for the CDR3 is TGTGCCAGCAGCTTAGTCAGCCTACACTCTGGAAACACCATATATCTT. Its translation: CASSLVSLHSGNTIYL.

This clonotype was counted only a few times. The chain carries TRBV20-1 and TRBJ2-7; 7 bases map to TRBD2. V was pared by 6 bases and J by 3 bases, with 8 bases of the junction left unmatched. There are 13 residues in the CDR3. The germline V gene has CDR1 DFQATT and CDR2 SNEGSKA (reference sequence). The CDR3 is CSAGEGLNYEQYF. The DNA of the CDR3 is TGCAGTGCGGGCGAGGGACTAAACTACGAGCAGTACTTC.

This clonotype was seen many times. The V gene is TRBV25-1, the J gene TRBJ2-1; 8 positions match TRBD1. The length of the CDR3 is 14 residues. CDR1 MGHDK and CDR2 SYGVNS come from the germline V gene. The V gene end was trimmed by 5 bases and the J gene end by 4 bases; junction bases not matched to a gene: 4. The CDR3 region is CASSRTGRYNEQFF. For the CDR3, the DNA is TGTGCCAGCAGTAGGACAGGGAGATACAATGAGCAGTTCTTC.

In this sample, this clonotype turned up many times. This chain connects TRBV5-1 to TRBJ2-5, with a weak D call TRBD2 (6 bases). This CDR3 region has 14 residues. The germline V gene encodes CDR1 SGHRS and CDR2 YFSETQ. V gave up 3 bases and J gave up 5 bases, with 14 bases separating them. The CDR3 coding sequence is TGCGCCAGCAGCTCGGGACTTACGGGGGAGACCCAGTACTTC. Protein: CASSSGLTGETQYF.

The V gene is TRBV4-2, the J gene TRBJ2-1; 9 bases are a match to TRBD2. After removal of 5 bases from V and 5 bases from J, the junction contained 13 bases not matched to a gene. Germline V gives CDR1 LGHNA, CDR2 YNFKEQ. The CDR3 contains 17 residues. CDR3 coding DNA: TGTGCCAGCAGCAGAACAATAGCGGGAGCAGGAAACAATGAGCAGTTCTTC. Residues: CASSRTIAGAGNNEQFF.

Concerning this clonotype: A clone one base away is much larger, so this may be a read error. The chain is built from TRBV30 and TRBJ1-1; D is perhaps TRBD1 (5 bases). This CDR3 contains 12 residues. V was pared by 0 bases and J by 8 bases, with 10 bases between. CDR1 and CDR2 from the germline V gene are GTSNPN and SVGIG (reference sequence). This chain's CDR3 is CAWSVQGEEAFF. DNA of the CDR3: TGTGCCTGGAGTGTACAAGGGGAAGAAGCTTTCTTT. Looking up the rest from reference TRBV30 and TRBJ1-1 gives the full variable domain: SQTIHQWPATLVQPVGSPLSLECTVEGTSNPNLYWYRQAAGRGLQLLFYSVGIGQISSEVPQNLSASRPQDRQFILSSKKLLLSDSGFYLCAWSVQGEEAFFGQGTRLTVV.

The V call is TRBV7-2, the J call TRBJ2-7; D may be TRBD2 (6 bases). The CDR3 is 13 residues long. The V and J ends lost 5 bases and 9 bases respectively, with 17 bases between them. Looked up from germline, CDR1 is SGHTA and CDR2 is FQGNSA. CDR3 protein: CASSRGVSRRQYF. For the CDR3, the DNA is TGTGCCAGCAGCCGCGGGGTGTCCAGGCGGCAGTACTTC.

There are many counts of this clonotype. The chain carries TRBV18 and TRBJ2-2; 7 bases are a match to TRBD1. This CDR3 spans 15 amino acids. Germline CDR1 reads KGHSH; CDR2 reads LQKENI. V was clipped by 5 bases and J by 1 base; unmatched bases: 4. For the CDR3, the DNA is TGTGCCAGCTCAACCCGACAGGGGAACACCGGGGAGCTGTTTTTT. Protein sequence: CASSTRQGNTGELFF.

Many counts were recorded for this clonotype. This chain connects TRBV7-2 to TRBJ2-5, with D possibly TRBD2 on 6 matching bases. Germline V gives CDR1 SGHTA, CDR2 FQGNSA. This CDR3 is built from 15 residues. Between the trimmed V and J ends, which lost 0 bases and 9 bases, there was a span of 17 bases. DNA of the CDR3: TGTGCCAGCAGCTTAGCCGGGGGACGCCCGGGGGCCCAGTACTTC. This encodes CASSLAGGRPGAQYF.

This clonotype was seen at least ten times. The chain uses TRBV28 and TRBJ2-7; 8 positions agree with TRBD1. The CDR3 runs to 15 residues. Germline loops: CDR1 MDHEN, CDR2 SYDVKM. The trim removed 6 bases at V and 3 bases at J, leaving 10 bases unmatched. The CDR3 sequence: CASSSHRTGSYEQYF. The CDR3 DNA sequence: TGTGCCAGCAGCTCCCATAGGACAGGGAGCTACGAGCAGTACTTC.

This clonotype has at least ten counts. The chain has TRBV11-2 and TRBJ2-1; unclear D gene. The CDR3 loop spans 13 amino acids. V was cut by 6 bases and J by 3 bases, with 9 bases left in between. CDR1 and CDR2 from the germline V gene are SGHAT and FQNNGV. This chain's CDR3 is CASSGEVYNEQFF. In DNA form, the CDR3 reads TGTGCCAGCAGTGGAGAAGTCTACAATGAGCAGTTCTTC.

At least ten counts were recorded for this clonotype. In DNA, the CDR3 is TGTGCCTCCACCCCCGCCAATACGCAGTATTTT. Amino acids: CASTPANTQYF. The J gene is TRBJ2-3, the V gene TRBV30; D remains unclear. CDR1 GTSNPN and CDR2 SVGIG come from the germline V gene (reference sequence). Trimming removed 7 bases from V and 7 bases from J, with 12 bases in between. The CDR3 runs to 11 residues.

The sample holds a few counts of this clonotype. One end of the junction is discordant with germline, which a read error may explain. V gene TRBV7-9 combines with J gene TRBJ1-2, with 9 bases that match TRBD1. CDR1 and CDR2 from the germline V gene are SEHNR and FQNEAQ (reference sequence). The CDR3 length is 12 residues. The CDR3 nucleotides are TGTGCCAGCAGCTTAGGTCCGGGACAGGGTCCCTTC. This codes for CASSLGPGQGPF.

The V call is TRBV20-1, the J call TRBJ2-7; 7 nucleotides align to TRBD1. V was clipped by 3 bases and J by 1 base; unmatched bases: 6. The CDR3 consists of 14 residues. In germline, CDR1 is DFQATT, CDR2 SNEGSKA (reference sequence). CDR3 sequence reads: CSASIQGLSYEQYF. The DNA for the CDR3 is TGCAGTGCTAGTATACAGGGGCTATCCTACGAGCAGTACTTC.

This clonotype was counted many times. The rearrangement uses TRBV7-3 and TRBJ2-7, with TRBD1 as a possible D gene (6 bases). The CDR3 length is 15 residues. Germline CDR1 reads SGHTA; CDR2 reads FQGTGA. The germline V and J ends were trimmed by 2 bases and 2 bases, with 13 bases remaining between them. Here the CDR3 reads CASSLSAQGAYEQYF. CDR3 bases: TGTGCCAGCAGCTTATCGGCACAGGGAGCCTACGAGCAGTACTTC.